The sequence of this TCR beta chain was determined in a study of blood T cell repertoires in COVID-19. The germline V and J ends were trimmed by 3 bases and 2 bases, with 15 bases remaining between them. CDR1 LNHDA and CDR2 SQIVND come from the germline V gene (reference sequence). This CDR3 has 16 residues. Sequencing used immunoSEQ multiplex PCR; TCRdb keeps in-frame clones, though not all of them. The sample lists around 50,000 clones; around 86% were seen once. The sequencing input was peripheral blood. The TCR comes from a man aged 45-65 years with active COVID-19. The chain combines TRBV19 with TRBJ2-3; D is undetermined. The CDR3 DNA reads TGTGCCAGTAGTATTAGCAGCCAGATATTCACAGATACGCAGTATTTT. This translates into CASSISSQIFTDTQYF.